Each of the 25 T cell receptor beta chains below was sequenced from the same sample in a study of shared clonotypes between healthy human individuals. TCRdb's table, derived via immunoSEQ multiplex PCR, lists solely in-frame clones and lacks some. This sample carries fewer than 1.8 million clones, 98% to 99% of them seen once, and the ten largest clones take about 0.4%. The sample consisted of naive CD4+ T cells sorted from blood. Subset reported: CD45RA+ positively selected. The receptors shown here come from a man aged 25-40 years in good health.

The chain couples TRBV29-1 to TRBJ1-1; D is uncertain. The germline V gene encodes CDR1 SQVTM and CDR2 ANQGSEA. V was pared by 0 bases and J by 2 bases, with 7 bases between. CDR3 size: 13 residues. The CDR3 coding sequence is TGCAGCGTTGAAGAGGCCGGCAACACTGAAGCTTTCTTT. Residues: CSVEEAGNTEAFF.

The rearrangement joins TRBV25-1 to TRBJ2-1, with TRBD1 matching over 9 bases. The germline CDR1 and CDR2 sequences are MGHDK and SYGVNS. The V gene end was trimmed by 10 bases and the J gene end by 8 bases; junction bases not matched to a gene: 12. The CDR3 runs 14 residues. The CDR3 here is CATSDRGILDEQFF. The CDR3, as DNA: TGTGCCACCTCGGACAGGGGAATCCTGGATGAGCAGTTCTTC.

This chain uses TRBV4-1 with TRBJ1-2; possible D gene TRBD1, 5 bases. Trimming cost V 1 base and J 6 bases, with 15 bases left between them. Germline CDR1 is MGHRA and CDR2 is YSYEKL. This CDR3 contains 15 residues. The CDR3 nucleotides read TGCGCCAGCAGCCAAGCTTGGGGGTCCCTTCATGGCTACACCTTC. Encoded protein: CASSQAWGSLHGYTF.

This chain joins TRBV5-1 and TRBJ2-2; 9 bases line up with TRBD1. V lost 4 bases, J lost 3 bases, and 7 bases stayed unmatched. CDR1 and CDR2 (germline): SGHRS, YFSETQ. The CDR3 is 16 amino acids. The DNA for the CDR3 is TGCGCCAGCAGCCCCCGGACAGGGGCAGACACCGGGGAGCTGTTTTTT. This encodes CASSPRTGADTGELFF.

This clone has only one observation. Within the sample, other DNA sequences also encode this same CDR3. This chain connects TRBV9 to TRBJ2-7, with D maybe TRBD1 (6 bases). The CDR3 spans 13 residues. Germline CDR1 is SGDLS and CDR2 is YYNGEE. V was shortened by 3 bases and J by 3 bases, with 10 bases between the two germline ends. The CDR3 region is CASSAGQHYEQYF. The CDR3 DNA reads as TGTGCCAGCAGCGCAGGACAGCACTACGAGCAGTACTTC.

The chain carries TRBV29-1 and TRBJ2-5; D gene unclear. The CDR3 contains 11 residues. Germline assignment: CDR1 SQVTM and CDR2 ANQGSEA. V was shortened by 6 bases and J by 4 bases, with 9 bases between the two germline ends. Here the CDR3 DNA reads TGCAGCGTCGGTCGCTCAGAGACCCAGTACTTC. Translated: CSVGRSETQYF.

This chain connects TRBV6-5 to TRBJ2-1; D remains unclear. The CDR3 extends over 13 amino acids. The V end was cut by 8 bases, the J end by 6 bases, with 14 bases between. CDR1 and CDR2 (germline): MNHEY, SVGAGI. The CDR3 bases are TGTGCCAGCCATGATATAAGGCTCAATGAGCAGTTCTTC. As protein: CASHDIRLNEQFF.

CDR3: CAWSVSTGEKLFF. As DNA, the CDR3 is TGTGCCTGGAGTGTATCCACGGGGGAAAAACTGTTTTTT. The J gene is TRBJ1-4, the V gene TRBV30, with D unclear. The germline V gene encodes CDR1 GTSNPN and CDR2 SVGIG (reference sequence). This CDR3 comprises 13 residues. The V end lost 0 bases, the J end lost 8 bases, and 10 bases lay between the germline ends.

The chain is built from TRBV9 and TRBJ2-3; D uncertain. V lost 0 bases and J 8 bases, leaving 13 bases between the germline ends. This CDR3 is 14 amino acids long. Per the germline V gene, CDR1 is SGDLS and CDR2 is YYNGEE. The CDR3 DNA sequence: TGTGCCAGCAGCGTAGGTCCCCCTAGAGGTACGCAGTATTTT. Amino acid sequence: CASSVGPPRGTQYF.

The chain employs TRBV10-1 and TRBJ1-3; 7 positions agree with TRBD1. CDR3 length: 15 residues. The germline V gene has CDR1 WNHNN and CDR2 SYGVQD (reference sequence). V lost 7 bases and J lost 0; bases outside the gene matches: 6. CDR3 sequence reads: CASTDGTDSGNTIYF. CDR3 nucleotides: TGCGCCAGCACCGACGGGACAGACTCTGGAAACACCATATATTTT.

This chain links TRBV7-6 with TRBJ1-5; D is unresolved. Trimming left V 1 base short and J 0 bases short, with 7 bases between. This CDR3 is 15 amino acids long. Per germline, CDR1 SGHVS and CDR2 FNYEAQ. CDR3 sequence reads: CASSLGTASNQPQHF. CDR3 coding DNA: TGTGCCAGCAGCTTAGGAACAGCTAGCAATCAGCCCCAGCATTTT.

The chain recombines TRBV28 with TRBJ1-5; 8 nucleotides match TRBD1. The ends lost 4 bases at V and 0 bases at J; junction bases unmatched: 14. The CDR3 covers 19 residues. The germline V gene encodes CDR1 MDHEN and CDR2 SYDVKM. This CDR3 is CASSYAWSGGPNSNQPQHF. CDR3 nucleotides: TGTGCCAGCAGTTATGCGTGGTCAGGGGGCCCGAATAGCAATCAGCCCCAGCATTTT.

This clone was recorded only once. The CDR3 DNA follows: TGTGCCAGTAGTCAGACAAGAAAAATCTACGAGCAGTACTTC. Amino acids: CASSQTRKIYEQYF. The chain couples TRBV19 to TRBJ2-7; D unclear. Germline V gene sequence: CDR1 LNHDA, CDR2 SQIVND (reference sequence). The CDR3 totals 14 residues. Trimming pared 5 bases from V and 3 bases from J, leaving 14 bases between.

The gene calls are TRBV5-1 and TRBJ2-7, with D possibly TRBD2 on 6 matching bases. The CDR3 contains 14 residues. V shed 5 bases and J shed 7 bases, with 19 bases lying between them. Germline-derived CDR1 and CDR2 are SGHRS and YFSETQ. The DNA for the CDR3 is TGCGCCAGCAGGTCCGGGACTTATCTGGGGGAGCAGTACTTC. Its translation: CASRSGTYLGEQYF. The whole variable domain, filled in from reference TRBV5-1 and TRBJ2-7, reads KAGVTQTPRYLIKTRGQQVTLSCSPISGHRSVSWYQQTPGQGLQFLFEYFSETQRNKGNFPGRFSGRQFSNSRSEMNVSTLELGDSALYLCASRSGTYLGEQYFGPGTRLTVT.

The chain links TRBV6-6 to TRBJ2-1; TRBD2 aligns across 13 bases. Germline V CDR1 and CDR2: MNHNY, SVGAGI (reference sequence). This CDR3 region has 15 residues. Losses at the gene ends were 4 bases for V and 3 bases for J; bases not matched to a gene: 0. The CDR3 nucleotides read TGTGCCAGCAGTTGGACTAGCGGGAGCTACAATGAGCAGTTCTTC. It codes for CASSWTSGSYNEQFF.

The J gene is TRBJ2-1, the V gene TRBV10-1, with a tentative D call TRBD1 (6 bases). Germline lookup yields CDR1 WNHNN and CDR2 SYGVQD (reference sequence). V was clipped by 6 bases and J by 7 bases, with 13 bases between them. This CDR3 has 13 residues. The CDR3, as DNA: TGCGCCAGCAGCGTAGACAGGTGGAATGAGCAGTTCTTC. Translated, it gives CASSVDRWNEQFF.

The chain uses TRBV5-1 and TRBJ1-5, with 7 bases identical to TRBD1. The J segment lost 0 bases and the V segment lost 6 bases, leaving 15 bases of the junction unmatched. Germline CDR1 SGHRS, CDR2 YFSETQ. This CDR3 is built from 18 residues. CDR3 sequence reads: CASKTLTGDPYSNQPQHF. CDR3 bases: TGCGCCAGCAAGACTCTAACAGGGGATCCCTATAGCAATCAGCCCCAGCATTTT. Filled out from reference TRBV5-1 and TRBJ1-5, the complete variable domain reads KAGVTQTPRYLIKTRGQQVTLSCSPISGHRSVSWYQQTPGQGLQFLFEYFSETQRNKGNFPGRFSGRQFSNSRSEMNVSTLELGDSALYLCASKTLTGDPYSNQPQHFGDGTRLSIL.

The chain recombines TRBV6-6 with TRBJ1-1, with D maybe TRBD1 (6 bases). Trimming shortened V by 6 bases and J by 4 bases, and 9 bases separated the two germline ends. Germline CDR1 reads MNHNY; CDR2 reads SVGAGI (reference sequence). The CDR3 runs 12 residues. The CDR3: CASRRQATEAFF. CDR3 nucleotide sequence: TGTGCCAGCAGAAGACAGGCCACTGAAGCTTTCTTT.

The CDR3 DNA reads as TGCGCCAGCAGAGAACTAACAGGGCTGAACACTGAAGCTTTCTTT. Translated, it gives CASRELTGLNTEAFF. This sequence joins TRBV5-1 and TRBJ1-1, with D possibly being TRBD1 (6 bases). Germline V gene lookup returns CDR1 SGHRS and CDR2 YFSETQ. CDR3 length: 15 amino acids. Trimming took off 5 bases at V and 0 bases at J, with 14 bases between the two ends.

The chain is built from TRBV18 and TRBJ2-2, with TRBD2 matching over 8 bases. Trimming removed 0 bases from V and 2 bases from J; junction bases left unmatched: 5. The CDR3 is 17 residues long. Germline CDR1 reads KGHSH; CDR2 reads LQKENI. The CDR3 sequence is CASSPPFGTSNTGELFF. Written as DNA, the CDR3 is TGTGCCAGCTCACCACCGTTTGGGACTAGTAACACCGGGGAGCTGTTTTTT.

The CDR3: CASSIDQGSSTYNEQFF. CDR3 bases: TGCGCCAGCAGCATCGACCAGGGGTCTAGCACCTACAATGAGCAGTTCTTC. The chain carries TRBV5-1 and TRBJ2-1, with D possibly matching TRBD1 (6 bases). The CDR3 is 17 amino acids. The germline gives CDR1 SGHRS, CDR2 YFSETQ. Trimming shortened V by 4 bases and J by 2 bases, and 19 bases separated the two germline ends.

The chain carries TRBV16 and TRBJ2-1; weak D call: TRBD2 (5 bases). The ends were cut back, 7 bases at V and 0 bases at J, with 16 bases in the middle. This CDR3 has 16 amino acids. The germline V gene has CDR1 KGHSY and CDR2 FQNENV. The CDR3 protein is CASMPSRAFSYNEQFF. CDR3 DNA: TGTGCCAGCATGCCTTCGAGGGCTTTCTCCTACAATGAGCAGTTCTTC. Looking up the rest from reference TRBV16 and TRBJ2-1 gives the full variable domain: GEEVAQTPKHLVRGEGQKAKLYCAPIKGHSYVFWYQQVLKNEFKFLISFQNENVFDETGMPKERFSAKCLPNSPCSLEIQATKLEDSAVYFCASMPSRAFSYNEQFFGPGTRLTVL.

V is TRBV29-1 and J is TRBJ2-7; 7 bases line up with TRBD2. CDR1 is SQVTM and CDR2 is ANQGSEA in the germline V gene. The CDR3 runs to 13 residues. The trim removed 7 bases at V and 6 bases at J, leaving 12 bases unmatched. The CDR3 coding sequence is TGCAGCGGATCGTTGCGGGAGCAGGGCGAGCAGTACTTC. Its protein product is CSGSLREQGEQYF.

The V call is TRBV5-1, the J call TRBJ1-5; D is unclear. V lost 7 bases and J lost 5, with 13 bases in between. Germline lookup yields CDR1 SGHRS and CDR2 YFSETQ. There are 13 residues in the CDR3. In DNA form, the CDR3 reads TGCGCCAGCTCGAAAGGGTTTGATCAGCCCCAGCATTTT. This sequence encodes CASSKGFDQPQHF.

This clone was detected only once. The chain couples TRBV5-8 to TRBJ2-1; D is unclear. The CDR3 consists of 18 residues. CDR1 and CDR2 (germline): SGHTS, YDEGEE. Trimming shortened V by 9 bases and J by 0 bases, and 25 bases separated the two germline ends. The CDR3 region is CATQPGFHQTHSYNEQFF. The DNA of the CDR3 is TGTGCCACTCAACCCGGGTTCCACCAAACACACTCCTACAATGAGCAGTTCTTC.